This T cell receptor (beta chain) stems from a study of cytomegalovirus exposure and HLA in healthy donors. Findings and caveats of the study: It was assumed in the presence/absence analyses that sequencing depth was roughly uniform across donors. One later analysis reportedly identified an Asian-associated ancestry cluster that showed fewer N-insertions than the approximately 710-donor mean.

As for this clone: What it binds is not known.

At sampling all donors were nominally healthy, likely with unrecorded immune exposures. Primers included in the PCR were 60 Vbeta and 13 Jbeta primers. Assay used: immunoSEQ multiplex PCR; TCRdb lists only in-frame clones, some missing. The profile covers some 180,000 clones, with 65% to 85% appearing a single time and about 3.1% taken by the ten largest. Germline V gene lookup returns CDR1 SGDLS and CDR2 YYNGEE. The ends were cut back, 2 bases at V and 5 bases at J, with 13 bases in the middle. CDR3 length: 14 amino acids. This TCR was sampled from a female donor in good health and CMV-seronegative. The sequencing input was PBMCs. J is TRBJ1-1 and V is TRBV9; D is ambiguous. CDR3: CASSVGGSGTEAFF. CDR3 sequence (DNA): TGTGCCAGCAGCGTTGGCGGGTCGGGGACTGAAGCTTTCTTT.